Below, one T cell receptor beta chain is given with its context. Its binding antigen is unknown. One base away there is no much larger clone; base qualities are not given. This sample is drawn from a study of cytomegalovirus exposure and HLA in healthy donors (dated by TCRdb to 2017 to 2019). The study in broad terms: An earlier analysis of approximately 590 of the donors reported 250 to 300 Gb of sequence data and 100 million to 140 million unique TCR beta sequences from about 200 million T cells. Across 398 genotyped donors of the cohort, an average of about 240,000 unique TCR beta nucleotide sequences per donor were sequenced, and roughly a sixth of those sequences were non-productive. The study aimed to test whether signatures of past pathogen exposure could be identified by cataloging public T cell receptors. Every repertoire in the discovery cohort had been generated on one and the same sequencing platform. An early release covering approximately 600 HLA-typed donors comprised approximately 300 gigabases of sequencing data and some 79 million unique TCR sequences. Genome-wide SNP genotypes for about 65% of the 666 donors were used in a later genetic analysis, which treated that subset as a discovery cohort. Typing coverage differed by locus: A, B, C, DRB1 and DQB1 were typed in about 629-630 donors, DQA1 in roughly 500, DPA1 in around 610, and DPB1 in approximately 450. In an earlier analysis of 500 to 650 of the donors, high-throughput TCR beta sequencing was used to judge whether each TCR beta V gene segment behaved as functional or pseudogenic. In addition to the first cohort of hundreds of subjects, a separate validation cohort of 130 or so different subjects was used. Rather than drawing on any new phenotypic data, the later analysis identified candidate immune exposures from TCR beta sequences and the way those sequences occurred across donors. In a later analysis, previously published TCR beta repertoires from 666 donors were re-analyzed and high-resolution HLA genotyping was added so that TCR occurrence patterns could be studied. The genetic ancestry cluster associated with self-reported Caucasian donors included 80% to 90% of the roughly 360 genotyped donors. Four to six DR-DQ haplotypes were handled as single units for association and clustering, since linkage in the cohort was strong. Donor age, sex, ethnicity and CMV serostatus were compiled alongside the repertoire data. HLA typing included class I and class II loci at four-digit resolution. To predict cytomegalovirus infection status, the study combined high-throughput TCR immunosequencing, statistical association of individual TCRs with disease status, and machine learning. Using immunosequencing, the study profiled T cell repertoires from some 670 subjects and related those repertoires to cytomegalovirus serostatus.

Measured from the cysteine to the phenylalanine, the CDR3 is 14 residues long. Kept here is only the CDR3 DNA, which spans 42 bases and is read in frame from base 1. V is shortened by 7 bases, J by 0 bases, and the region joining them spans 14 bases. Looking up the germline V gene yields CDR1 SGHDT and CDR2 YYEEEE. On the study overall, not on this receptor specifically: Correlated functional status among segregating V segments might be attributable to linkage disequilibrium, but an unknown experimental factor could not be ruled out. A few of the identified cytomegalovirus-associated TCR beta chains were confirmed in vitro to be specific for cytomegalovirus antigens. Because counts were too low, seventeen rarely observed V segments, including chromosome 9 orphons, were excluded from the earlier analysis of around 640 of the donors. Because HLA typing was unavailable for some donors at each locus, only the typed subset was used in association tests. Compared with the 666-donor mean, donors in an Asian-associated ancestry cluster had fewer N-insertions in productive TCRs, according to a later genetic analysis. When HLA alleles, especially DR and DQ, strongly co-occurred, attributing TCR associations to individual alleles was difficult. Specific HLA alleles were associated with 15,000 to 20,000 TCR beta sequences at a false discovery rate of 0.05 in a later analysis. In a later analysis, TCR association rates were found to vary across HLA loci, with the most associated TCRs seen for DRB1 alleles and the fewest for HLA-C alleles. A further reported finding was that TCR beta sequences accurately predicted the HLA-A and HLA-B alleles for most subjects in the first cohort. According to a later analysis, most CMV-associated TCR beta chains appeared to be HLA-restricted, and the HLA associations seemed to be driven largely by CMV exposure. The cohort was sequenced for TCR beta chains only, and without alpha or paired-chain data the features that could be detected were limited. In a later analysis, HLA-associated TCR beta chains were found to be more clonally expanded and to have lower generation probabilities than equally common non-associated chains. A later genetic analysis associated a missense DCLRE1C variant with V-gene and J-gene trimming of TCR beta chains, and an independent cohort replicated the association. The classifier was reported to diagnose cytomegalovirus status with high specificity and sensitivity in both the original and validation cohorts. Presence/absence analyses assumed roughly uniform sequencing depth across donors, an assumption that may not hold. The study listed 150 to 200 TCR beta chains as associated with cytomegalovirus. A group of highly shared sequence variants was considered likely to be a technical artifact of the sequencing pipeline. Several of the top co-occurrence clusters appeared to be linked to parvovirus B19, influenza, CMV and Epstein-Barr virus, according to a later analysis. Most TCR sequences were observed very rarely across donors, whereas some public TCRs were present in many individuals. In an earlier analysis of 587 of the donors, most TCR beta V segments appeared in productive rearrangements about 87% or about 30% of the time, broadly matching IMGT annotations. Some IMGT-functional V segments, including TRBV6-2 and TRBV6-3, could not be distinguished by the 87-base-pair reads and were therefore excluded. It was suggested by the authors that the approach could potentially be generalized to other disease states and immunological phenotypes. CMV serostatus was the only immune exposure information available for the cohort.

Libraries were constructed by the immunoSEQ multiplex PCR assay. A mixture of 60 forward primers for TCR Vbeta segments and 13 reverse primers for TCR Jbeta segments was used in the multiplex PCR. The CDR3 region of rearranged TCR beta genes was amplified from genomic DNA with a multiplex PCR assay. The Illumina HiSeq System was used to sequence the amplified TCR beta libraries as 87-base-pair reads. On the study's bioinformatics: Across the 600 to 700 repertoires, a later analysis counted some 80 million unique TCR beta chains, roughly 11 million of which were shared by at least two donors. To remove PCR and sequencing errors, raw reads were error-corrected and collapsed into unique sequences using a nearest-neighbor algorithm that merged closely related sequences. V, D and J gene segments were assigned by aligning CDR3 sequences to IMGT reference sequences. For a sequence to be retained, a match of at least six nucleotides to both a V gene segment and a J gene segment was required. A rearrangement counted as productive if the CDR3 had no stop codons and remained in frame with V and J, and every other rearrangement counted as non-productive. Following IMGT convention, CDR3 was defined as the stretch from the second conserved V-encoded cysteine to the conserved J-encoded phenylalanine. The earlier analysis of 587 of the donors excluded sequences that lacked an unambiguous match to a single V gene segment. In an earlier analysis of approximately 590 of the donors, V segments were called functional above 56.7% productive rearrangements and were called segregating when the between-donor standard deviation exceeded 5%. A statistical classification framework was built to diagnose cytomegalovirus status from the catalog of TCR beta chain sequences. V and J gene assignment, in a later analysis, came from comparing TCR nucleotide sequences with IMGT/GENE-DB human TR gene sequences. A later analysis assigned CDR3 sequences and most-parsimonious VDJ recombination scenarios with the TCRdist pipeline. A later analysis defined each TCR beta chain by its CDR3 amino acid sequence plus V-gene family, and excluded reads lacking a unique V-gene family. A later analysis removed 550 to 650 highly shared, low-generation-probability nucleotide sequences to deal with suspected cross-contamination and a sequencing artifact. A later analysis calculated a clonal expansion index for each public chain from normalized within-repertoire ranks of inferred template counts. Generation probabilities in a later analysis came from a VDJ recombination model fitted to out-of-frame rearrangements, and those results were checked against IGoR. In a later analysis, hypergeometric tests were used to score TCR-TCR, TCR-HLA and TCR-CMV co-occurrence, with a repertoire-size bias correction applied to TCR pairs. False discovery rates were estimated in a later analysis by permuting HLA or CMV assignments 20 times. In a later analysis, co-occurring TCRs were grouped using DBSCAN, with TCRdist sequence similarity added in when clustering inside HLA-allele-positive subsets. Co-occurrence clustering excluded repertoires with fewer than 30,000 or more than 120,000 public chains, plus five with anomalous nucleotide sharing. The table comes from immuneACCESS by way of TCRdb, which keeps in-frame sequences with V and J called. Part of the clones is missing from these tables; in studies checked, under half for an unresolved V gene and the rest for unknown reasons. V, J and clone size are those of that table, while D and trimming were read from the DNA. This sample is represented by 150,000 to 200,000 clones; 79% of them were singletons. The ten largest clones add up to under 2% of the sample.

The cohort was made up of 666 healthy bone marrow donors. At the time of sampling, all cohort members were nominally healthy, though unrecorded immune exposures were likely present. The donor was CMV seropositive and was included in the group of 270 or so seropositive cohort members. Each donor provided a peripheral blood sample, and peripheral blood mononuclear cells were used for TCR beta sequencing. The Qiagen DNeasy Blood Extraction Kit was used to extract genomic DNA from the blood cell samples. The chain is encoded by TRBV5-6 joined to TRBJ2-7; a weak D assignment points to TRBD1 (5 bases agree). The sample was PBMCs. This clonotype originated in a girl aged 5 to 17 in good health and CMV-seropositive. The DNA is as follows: TGTGCCAGCGCTACCCACACAGGCTCCTACGAGCAGTACTTC. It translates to CASATHTGSYEQYF.